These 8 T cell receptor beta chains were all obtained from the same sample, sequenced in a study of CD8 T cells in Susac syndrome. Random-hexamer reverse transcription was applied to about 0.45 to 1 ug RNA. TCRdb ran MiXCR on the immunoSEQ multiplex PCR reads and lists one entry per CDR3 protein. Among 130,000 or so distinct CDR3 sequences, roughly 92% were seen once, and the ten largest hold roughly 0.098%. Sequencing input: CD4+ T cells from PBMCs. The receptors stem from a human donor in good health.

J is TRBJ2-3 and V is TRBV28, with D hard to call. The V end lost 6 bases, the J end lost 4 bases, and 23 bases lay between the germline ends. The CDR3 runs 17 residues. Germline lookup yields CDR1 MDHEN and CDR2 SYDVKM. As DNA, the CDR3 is TGTGCCAGCAGGAGGAGACCGGGTCCCAACGGTGCAGATACGCAGTATTTT. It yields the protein CASRRRPGPNGADTQYF.

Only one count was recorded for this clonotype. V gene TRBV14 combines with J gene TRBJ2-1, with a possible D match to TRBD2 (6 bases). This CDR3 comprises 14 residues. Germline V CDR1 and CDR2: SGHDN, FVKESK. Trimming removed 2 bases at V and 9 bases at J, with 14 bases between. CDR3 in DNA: TGTGCCAGCAGCCAACTCGGGAGTAAGGGTGAGCAGTTCTTC. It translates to CASSQLGSKGEQFF.

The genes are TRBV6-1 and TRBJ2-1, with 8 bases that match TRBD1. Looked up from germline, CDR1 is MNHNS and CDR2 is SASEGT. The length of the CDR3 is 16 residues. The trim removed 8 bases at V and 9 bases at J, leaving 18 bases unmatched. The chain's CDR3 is CASGILGTGLGAEQFF. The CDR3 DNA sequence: TGTGCCAGCGGAATACTTGGGACAGGCCTTGGTGCTGAGCAGTTCTTC.

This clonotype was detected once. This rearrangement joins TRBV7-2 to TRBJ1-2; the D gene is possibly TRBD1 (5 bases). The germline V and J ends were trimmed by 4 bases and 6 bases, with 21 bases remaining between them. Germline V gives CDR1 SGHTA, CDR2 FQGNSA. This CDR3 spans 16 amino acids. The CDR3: CASSSQEWGLRHGYTF. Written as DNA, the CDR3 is TGTGCCAGCAGCTCCCAAGAGTGGGGGTTAAGGCATGGCTACACCTTC. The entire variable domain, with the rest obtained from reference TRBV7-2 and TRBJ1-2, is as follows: GAGVSQSPSNKVTEKGKDVELRCDPISGHTALYWYRQSLGQGLEFLIYFQGNSAPDKSGLPSDRFSAERTGGSVSTLTIQRTQQEDSAVYLCASSSQEWGLRHGYTFGSGTRLTVV.

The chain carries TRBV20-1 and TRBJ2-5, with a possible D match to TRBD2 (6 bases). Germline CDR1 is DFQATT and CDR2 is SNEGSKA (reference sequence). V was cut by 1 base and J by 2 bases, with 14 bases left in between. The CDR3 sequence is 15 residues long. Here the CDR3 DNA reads TGCAGTGCTAGAGGACTGGCTAGCGAACAAGAGACCCAGTACTTC. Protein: CSARGLASEQETQYF.

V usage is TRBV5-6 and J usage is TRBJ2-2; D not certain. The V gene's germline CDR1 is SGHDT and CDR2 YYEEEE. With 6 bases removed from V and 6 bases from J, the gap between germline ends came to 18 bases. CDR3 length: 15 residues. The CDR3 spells CASNRPGLYAGELFF. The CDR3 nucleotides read TGTGCCAGCAACCGACCCGGGCTTTATGCCGGGGAGCTGTTTTTT.

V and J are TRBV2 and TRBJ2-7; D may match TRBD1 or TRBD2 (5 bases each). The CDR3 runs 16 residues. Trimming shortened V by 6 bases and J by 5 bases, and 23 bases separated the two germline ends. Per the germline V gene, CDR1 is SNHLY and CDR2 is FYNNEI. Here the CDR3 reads CASSERWTQGGDEQYF. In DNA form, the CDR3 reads TGTGCCAGCAGCGAAAGATGGACTCAGGGTGGGGACGAGCAGTACTTC.

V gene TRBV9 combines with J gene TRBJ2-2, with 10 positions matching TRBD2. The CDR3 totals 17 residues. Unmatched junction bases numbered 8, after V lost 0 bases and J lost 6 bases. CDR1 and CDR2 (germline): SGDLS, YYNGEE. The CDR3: CASSVGPSGRGAGELFF. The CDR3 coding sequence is TGTGCCAGCAGCGTAGGTCCTAGCGGGAGAGGGGCCGGGGAGCTGTTTTTT.